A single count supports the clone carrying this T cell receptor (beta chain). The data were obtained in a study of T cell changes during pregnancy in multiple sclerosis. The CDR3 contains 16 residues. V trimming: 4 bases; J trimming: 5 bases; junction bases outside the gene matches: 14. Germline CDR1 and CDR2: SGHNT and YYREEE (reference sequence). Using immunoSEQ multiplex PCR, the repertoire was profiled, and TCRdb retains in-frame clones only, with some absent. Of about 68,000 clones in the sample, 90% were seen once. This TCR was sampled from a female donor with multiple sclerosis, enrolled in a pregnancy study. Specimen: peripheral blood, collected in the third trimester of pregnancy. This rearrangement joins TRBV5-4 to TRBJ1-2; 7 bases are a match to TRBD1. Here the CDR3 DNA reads TGTGCCAGCAGCACCTGGGACAGTTCGCGCGCTTATGGCTACACCTTC. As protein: CASSTWDSSRAYGYTF.